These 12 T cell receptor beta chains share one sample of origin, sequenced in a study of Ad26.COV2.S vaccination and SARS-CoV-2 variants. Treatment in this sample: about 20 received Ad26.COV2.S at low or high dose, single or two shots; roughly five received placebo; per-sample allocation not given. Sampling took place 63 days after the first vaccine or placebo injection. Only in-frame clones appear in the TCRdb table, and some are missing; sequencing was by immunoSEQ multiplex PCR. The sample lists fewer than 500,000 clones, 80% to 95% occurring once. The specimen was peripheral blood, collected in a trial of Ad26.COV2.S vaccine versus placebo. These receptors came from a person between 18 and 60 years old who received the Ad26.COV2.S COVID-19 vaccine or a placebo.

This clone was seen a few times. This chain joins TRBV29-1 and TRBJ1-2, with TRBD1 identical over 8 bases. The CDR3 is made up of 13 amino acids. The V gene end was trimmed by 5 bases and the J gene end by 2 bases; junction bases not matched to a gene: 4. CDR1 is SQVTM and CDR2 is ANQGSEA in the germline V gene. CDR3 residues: CSVSGGRNYGYTF. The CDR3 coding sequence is TGCAGCGTTTCAGGGGGCCGGAACTATGGCTACACCTTC.

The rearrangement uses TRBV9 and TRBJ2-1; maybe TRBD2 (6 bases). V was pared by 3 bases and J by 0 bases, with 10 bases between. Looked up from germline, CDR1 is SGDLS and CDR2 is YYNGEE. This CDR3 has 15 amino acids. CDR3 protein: CASSAGTRSYNEQFF. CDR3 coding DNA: TGTGCCAGCAGCGCCGGGACTCGCTCCTACAATGAGCAGTTCTTC.

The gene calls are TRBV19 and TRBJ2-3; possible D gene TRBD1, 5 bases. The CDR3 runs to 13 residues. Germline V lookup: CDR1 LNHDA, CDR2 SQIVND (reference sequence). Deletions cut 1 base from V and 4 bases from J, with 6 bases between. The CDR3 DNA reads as TGTGCCAGTAGTATAGTAGGGGCAGATACGCAGTATTTT. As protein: CASSIVGADTQYF.

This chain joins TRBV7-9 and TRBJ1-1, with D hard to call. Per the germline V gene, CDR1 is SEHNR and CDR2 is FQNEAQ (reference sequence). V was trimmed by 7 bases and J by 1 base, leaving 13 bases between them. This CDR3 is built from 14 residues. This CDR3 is CASKREATNTEAFF. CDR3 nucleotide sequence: TGTGCCAGCAAGAGGGAGGCCACGAACACTGAAGCTTTCTTT.

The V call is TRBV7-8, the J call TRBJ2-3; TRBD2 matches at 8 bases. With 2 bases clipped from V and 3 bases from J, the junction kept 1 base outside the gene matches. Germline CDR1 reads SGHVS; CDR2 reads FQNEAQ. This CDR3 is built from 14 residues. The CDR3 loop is CASSLLAGTDTQYF. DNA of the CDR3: TGTGCCAGCAGCTTACTAGCGGGTACAGATACGCAGTATTTT.

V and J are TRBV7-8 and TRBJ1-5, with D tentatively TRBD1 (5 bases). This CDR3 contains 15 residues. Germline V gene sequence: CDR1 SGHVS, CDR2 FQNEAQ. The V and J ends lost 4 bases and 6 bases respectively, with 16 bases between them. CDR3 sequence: CASSWRGGVGQPQHF. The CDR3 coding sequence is TGTGCCAGCAGCTGGCGCGGGGGGGTAGGTCAGCCCCAGCATTTT.

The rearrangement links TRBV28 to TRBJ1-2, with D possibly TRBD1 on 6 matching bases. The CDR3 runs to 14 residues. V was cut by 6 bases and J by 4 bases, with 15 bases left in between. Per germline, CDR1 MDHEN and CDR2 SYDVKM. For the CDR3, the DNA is TGTGCCAGCAGCACTACAGGGCTGGGCTATGGCTACACCTTC. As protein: CASSTTGLGYGYTF.

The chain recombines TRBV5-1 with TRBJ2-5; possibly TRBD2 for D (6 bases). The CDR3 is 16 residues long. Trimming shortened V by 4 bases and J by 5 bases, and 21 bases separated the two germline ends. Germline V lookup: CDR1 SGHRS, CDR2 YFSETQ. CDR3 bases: TGCGCCAGCAGCCACCTAGGTTCCGGGGGTAGGGAGACCCAGTACTTC. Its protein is CASSHLGSGGRETQYF.

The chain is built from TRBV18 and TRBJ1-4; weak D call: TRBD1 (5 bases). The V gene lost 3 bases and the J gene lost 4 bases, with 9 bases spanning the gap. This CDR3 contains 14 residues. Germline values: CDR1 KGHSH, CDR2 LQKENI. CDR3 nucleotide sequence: TGTGCCAGCTCACCGGGACGGCTTAATGAAAAACTGTTTTTT. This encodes CASSPGRLNEKLFF.

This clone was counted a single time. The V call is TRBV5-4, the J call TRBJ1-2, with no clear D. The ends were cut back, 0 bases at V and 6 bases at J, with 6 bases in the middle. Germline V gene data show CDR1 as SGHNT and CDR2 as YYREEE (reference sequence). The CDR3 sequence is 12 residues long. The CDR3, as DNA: TGTGCCAGCAGCTTGGAGAGTGATGGCTACACCTTC. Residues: CASSLESDGYTF.

CDR3 sequence: CASSLGQAVEKLFF. The CDR3, as DNA: TGTGCCAGCAGCCTCGGACAGGCGGTAGAAAAACTGTTTTTT. The chain combines TRBV7-3 with TRBJ1-4; 7 bases match TRBD1. The CDR3 extends over 14 amino acids. Germline values: CDR1 SGHTA, CDR2 FQGTGA. J gave up 8 bases and V 5 bases, and 8 bases lay outside the gene matches.

In nucleotides, the CDR3 is TGCGCCAGCAGCTCTCCGGGACTAGCGGGAGTGACCCAGTACTTC. Protein: CASSSPGLAGVTQYF. The rearrangement uses TRBV5-1 and TRBJ2-5; 14 nucleotides line up with TRBD2. The CDR3 is made up of 15 amino acids. Trimming took 3 bases from V and 7 from J; bases not matched to a gene: 5. Per germline, CDR1 SGHRS and CDR2 YFSETQ.